This T cell receptor beta chain was sequenced in a study of CD8+ T cells in alopecia areata. Study as a whole: Patients in the treated group were given tofacitinib by mouth, 5 to 10 mg twice a day.

It was cDNA, reverse transcribed from extracted RNA, that served as the sequencing template. TCRdb keeps only in-frame clones here, not all; method: immunoSEQ multiplex PCR. The sample comprises around 61,000 clones, about half of which are singletons, and roughly 17% rests with the top ten. Concerning this clone: Antigen: not known.

From alopecia areata patients, lesional scalp punch biopsies and peripheral blood were collected. Overall study findings and caveats: Lesional scalp, notably in alopecia totalis/universalis, had clonality above that of normal scalp.

V dropped 0 bases and J dropped 6; count of bases not matched to a gene: 2. This CDR3 is 15 amino acids long. Germline lookup yields CDR1 SGHAT and CDR2 FQNNGV. The sequence derives from a human donor with alopecia areata. Sequenced material: CD8+ T cells sorted from blood, taken at week 0. The chain recombines TRBV11-2 with TRBJ2-7; TRBD2 aligns across 13 bases. DNA for the CDR3: TGTGCCAGCAGCTTAGAGGGGACTAGCGGGACCGAGCAGTACTTC. This codes for CASSLEGTSGTEQYF.